One sample yielded the 30 T cell receptor beta chains listed below, sequenced in a study of T cells in Graves' hyperthyroidism and ophthalmopathy. The TCR beta CDR3 regions underwent amplification using RNA transcripts as the source. The study used the HTBI primer set for a first-round RT-PCR of the TCR CDR3. MiXCR, run by TCRdb on the multiplex PCR reads, gives a single entry per CDR3 protein. The table has about 760,000 distinct CDR3 sequences, about a third seen once. Sequenced sample: blood. The receptors come from a woman in her 40s with Graves' hyperthyroidism.

This clonotype came up many times. The V and J genes are TRBV7-9 and TRBJ2-5; D may be TRBD1 (5 bases). CDR1 is SEHNR and CDR2 is FQNEAQ in the germline V gene (reference sequence). The CDR3 is 16 amino acids. V lost 5 bases, J lost 0 bases, and 16 bases lay in between. The CDR3 spells CASSAGMNTDQETQYF. CDR3 coding DNA: TGTGCCAGCAGCGCAGGGATGAACACTGACCAAGAGACCCAGTACTTC. Supplemented by reference TRBV7-9 and TRBJ2-5, the full variable domain reads DTGVSQNPRHKITKRGQNVTFRCDPISEHNRLYWYRQTLGQGPEFLTYFQNEAQLEKSRLLSDRFSAERPKGSFSTLEIQRTEQGDSAMYLCASSAGMNTDQETQYFGPGTRLLVL.

Turning to this clonotype: A junction end diverges from the germline sequence, so it may reflect a read error. V is TRBV7-9 and J is TRBJ1-1; 9 bases map to TRBD1. This CDR3 has 11 amino acids. Germline V lookup: CDR1 SEHNR, CDR2 FQNEAQ (reference sequence). The CDR3 DNA reads TGTGCCAGCAGCAGAGTGGGACAGGGCCTCTTT. Translated, it gives CASSRVGQGLF. The whole variable domain, filled in from reference TRBV7-9 and TRBJ1-1, reads DTGVSQNPRHKITKRGQNVTFRCDPISEHNRLYWYRQTLGQGPEFLTYFQNEAQLEKSRLLSDRFSAERPKGSFSTLEIQRTEQGDSAMYLCASSRVGQGLFGQGTRLTVV.

The J gene is TRBJ2-7, the V gene TRBV11-2, with 9 bases aligning to TRBD2. CDR3 length equals 15 residues. The V and J ends lost 3 bases and 3 bases, in that order; junction bases with no gene match: 6. The V gene's germline CDR1 is SGHAT and CDR2 FQNNGV. CDR3 sequence reads: CASSLLAGFNYEQYF. DNA of the CDR3: TGTGCCAGCAGCTTGCTAGCGGGATTCAACTACGAGCAGTACTTC. The entire variable domain, with the rest obtained from reference TRBV11-2 and TRBJ2-7, is as follows: EAGVAQSPRYKIIEKRQSVAFWCNPISGHATLYWYQQILGQGPKLLIQFQNNGVVDDSQLPKDRFSAERLKGVDSTLKIQPAKLEDSAVYLCASSLLAGFNYEQYFGPGTRLTVT.

The V gene is TRBV4-3, the J gene TRBJ1-1; D gene ambiguous. Germline assignment: CDR1 LGHNA and CDR2 YSLEER. The length of the CDR3 is 14 residues. The ends were cut back, 1 base at V and 3 bases at J, with 9 bases in the middle. CDR3 nucleotide sequence: TGCGCCAGCAGCCAAGTCTCGGTTTACACTGAAGCTTTCTTT. Translation gives CASSQVSVYTEAFF.

This clonotype was seen ten or more times. The J gene is TRBJ1-1, the V gene TRBV6-6; no clear D. Germline V CDR1 and CDR2: MNHNY, SVGAGI (reference sequence). The V and J ends lost 10 bases and 3 bases respectively, with 9 bases between them. The CDR3 has 11 amino acids. Here the CDR3 DNA reads TGTGCCACCAGAGGGTACACTGAAGCTTTCTTT. Protein product: CATRGYTEAFF.

This clonotype was recorded many times. The chain carries TRBV29-1 and TRBJ2-2; D remains ambiguous. Trimming shortened V by 4 bases and J by 5 bases, and 8 bases separated the two germline ends. Germline V gene data show CDR1 as SQVTM and CDR2 as ANQGSEA. The CDR3 contains 12 residues. The CDR3: CSVGTETGELFF. The DNA of the CDR3 is TGCAGCGTTGGCACGGAGACCGGGGAGCTGTTTTTT.

The chain uses TRBV7-9 and TRBJ1-1; D might be TRBD1 (5 bases). The germline V and J ends were trimmed by 5 bases and 1 base, with 11 bases remaining between them. The CDR3 sequence is 14 residues long. CDR1 and CDR2 (germline): SEHNR, FQNEAQ (reference sequence). The DNA for the CDR3 is TGTGCCAGCAGCCACCGGGACTCGAACACTGAAGCTTTCTTT. It is translated as CASSHRDSNTEAFF.

This rearrangement joins TRBV20-1 to TRBJ2-6; the match to TRBD1 covers 10 bases. In germline, CDR1 is DFQATT, CDR2 SNEGSKA (reference sequence). The CDR3 has 18 residues. With V trimmed by 5 bases and J by 4 bases, 14 bases remained unmatched. The chain's CDR3 is CSAQRGTGETSGANVLTF. As DNA, the CDR3 is TGCAGTGCTCAAAGAGGGACAGGGGAAACCTCCGGGGCCAACGTCCTGACTTTC.

This clonotype showed up many times. This chain joins TRBV20-1 and TRBJ2-7, with 8 bases aligning to TRBD1. V shed 3 bases and J 9 bases; nucleotides not matched to a gene: 10. Germline-derived CDR1 and CDR2 are DFQATT and SNEGSKA (reference sequence). CDR3 size: 13 residues. The CDR3 protein is CSASSHDRGAQYF. DNA of the CDR3: TGCAGTGCTAGTTCCCATGACAGGGGAGCGCAGTACTTC.

The chain combines TRBV6-5 with TRBJ1-1; D is perhaps TRBD1 (6 bases). The ends were cut back, 5 bases at V and 4 bases at J, with 14 bases in the middle. CDR1 is MNHEY and CDR2 is SVGAGI in the germline V gene. The CDR3 has 14 residues. This CDR3 reads CASSDRGGGTEAFF. CDR3 DNA sequence: TGTGCCAGCAGTGACAGAGGGGGAGGCACTGAAGCTTTCTTT.

Many counts were recorded for this clonotype. The chain joins TRBV5-5 to TRBJ1-4; TRBD1 might be the D (6 bases). The CDR3 sequence is 15 residues long. Germline V gene lookup returns CDR1 SGHKS and CDR2 YYEKEE (reference sequence). V lost 2 bases and J lost 8, with 16 bases in between. CDR3 region: CASSLGPGVGEKLFF. The CDR3 DNA reads TGTGCCAGCAGCTTAGGCCCAGGGGTTGGAGAAAAACTGTTTTTT.

The genes are TRBV20-1 and TRBJ1-5; 9 nucleotides align to TRBD1. This CDR3 is 13 amino acids long. Germline CDR1 and CDR2: DFQATT and SNEGSKA (reference sequence). J lost 7 bases, V lost 1 base, and 2 bases had no gene match. The CDR3 here is CSARGTGVQPQHF. The CDR3 nucleotides are TGCAGTGCTAGAGGGACAGGGGTCCAGCCCCAGCATTTT.

This clonotype showed up many times. The genes are TRBV7-2 and TRBJ1-3; D gene ambiguous. The CDR3 consists of 14 residues. V gave up 0 bases and J gave up 4 bases, with 7 bases separating them. Germline assignment: CDR1 SGHTA and CDR2 FQGNSA. CDR3 DNA sequence: TGTGCCAGCAGCTTAGCACCATCCGGAAACACCATATATTTT. Protein: CASSLAPSGNTIYF.

This clonotype was detected ten times or more. The V call is TRBV12-3 or TRBV12-4, the J call TRBJ1-5, with TRBD1 matching 10 bases. CDR3 length equals 17 residues. The junction had 10 bases not matched to a gene; V was cut back by 6 bases and J by 2 bases. CDR3 DNA: TGTGCCAGCAGCTGGACAGGGGGTCGCGTAGGCAATCAGCCCCAGCATTTT. Protein product: CASSWTGGRVGNQPQHF.

In its sample, this clonotype was seen many times. This chain uses TRBV10-1 with TRBJ1-1; D is unclear. V dropped 0 bases and J dropped 1 base, with 6 bases sitting between them. This CDR3 has 14 residues. The germline gives CDR1 WNHNN, CDR2 SYGVQD (reference sequence). CDR3 protein: CASSESLGNTEAFF. The CDR3 bases are TGCGCCAGCAGTGAGTCTCTGGGGAACACTGAAGCTTTCTTT.

This clonotype has just a few counts. The chain links TRBV7-2 to TRBJ2-7; 11 positions match TRBD2. V trimming: 2 bases; J trimming: 4 bases; junction bases outside the gene matches: 10. In germline, CDR1 is SGHTA, CDR2 FQGNSA. The CDR3 runs to 17 residues. DNA of the CDR3: TGTGCCAGCAGCTTAAAGCGGAGGGGACTAGCGGATTACGAGCAGTACTTC. Translated, it gives CASSLKRRGLADYEQYF.

This clonotype has ten or more counts. This chain links TRBV9 with TRBJ1-5; maybe TRBD1 (5 bases). Germline CDR1 is SGDLS and CDR2 is YYNGEE. The CDR3 loop spans 14 amino acids. Trimming removed 4 bases at V and 4 bases at J, with 12 bases between. This CDR3 is CASSPDGANQPQHF. The CDR3 DNA is TGTGCCAGCAGCCCAGACGGGGCGAATCAGCCCCAGCATTTT.

Ten or more counts support this clonotype. The chain carries TRBV10-3 and TRBJ1-1; TRBD1 matches 7 bases. The CDR3 runs to 14 residues. The junction had 9 bases not matched to a gene; V was cut back by 2 bases and J by 9 bases. Looked up from germline, CDR1 is ENHRY and CDR2 is SYGVKD. CDR3: CAISEPGGFAKAFF. The CDR3 DNA sequence: TGTGCCATCAGTGAGCCAGGGGGTTTTGCTAAAGCTTTCTTT.

This clonotype came up many times. The rearrangement links TRBV9 to TRBJ1-6; D is undetermined. V lost 3 bases, J lost 10 bases, and 8 bases lay in between. The length of the CDR3 is 12 residues. Germline values: CDR1 SGDLS, CDR2 YYNGEE. CDR3 residues: CASSALGSPLHF. CDR3 DNA: TGTGCCAGCAGCGCGCTTGGATCACCCCTCCACTTT.

At least ten counts were recorded for this clonotype. This could be a read error, since a much larger clone is one nucleotide away. The V gene is TRBV24-1, the J gene TRBJ1-2, with D possibly matching TRBD1 (6 bases). Germline V CDR1 and CDR2: KGHDR, SFDVKD. V was shortened by 4 bases and J by 4 bases, with 6 bases between the two germline ends. The CDR3 runs 12 residues. The CDR3 loop is CATSETGYGYTF. The CDR3, as DNA: TGTGCCACCAGTGAGACAGGCTATGGCTACACCTTC.

This clonotype has a count of ten or more. The chain joins TRBV7-2 to TRBJ1-5, with D maybe TRBD1 (5 bases). Trimming removed 3 bases at V and 4 bases at J, with 13 bases between. This CDR3 has 15 residues. The germline V gene has CDR1 SGHTA and CDR2 FQGNSA. Here the CDR3 reads CASSFGRERNQPQHF. CDR3 nucleotide sequence: TGTGCCAGCAGCTTTGGCAGGGAGAGGAATCAGCCCCAGCATTTT.

Many counts were recorded for this clonotype. The V and J genes are TRBV6-5 and TRBJ1-2, with 12 bases lining up with TRBD1. Looked up from germline, CDR1 is MNHEY and CDR2 is SVGAGI. The CDR3 sequence is 15 residues long. V shed 4 bases, J shed 8 bases, and the junction held 8 bases outside the gene matches. DNA of the CDR3: TGTGCCAGCAGTTCTGTGGGGACAGGGGGCGCAGGCTACACCTTC. It yields the protein CASSSVGTGGAGYTF.

V is TRBV6-2 or TRBV6-3 and J is TRBJ2-7, with 8 bases aligning to TRBD1. V lost 5 bases, J lost 0 bases, and 6 bases stayed unmatched. Germline CDR1 is MNHEY and CDR2 is SVGEGT. The CDR3 has 15 residues. The CDR3 DNA sequence: TGTGCCAGCAGTCCCGGGACAGGAAGCTCCTACGAGCAGTACTTC. Its protein product is CASSPGTGSSYEQYF.

This clonotype was seen ten or more times. This rearrangement joins TRBV20-1 to TRBJ1-5; 8 bases are shared with TRBD1. The V and J ends lost 7 bases and 0 bases, in that order; junction bases with no gene match: 2. Germline values: CDR1 DFQATT, CDR2 SNEGSKA (reference sequence). The CDR3 spans 13 residues. DNA of the CDR3: TGCAGTGGGACAGGGAATAGCAATCAGCCCCAGCATTTT. This gives the protein CSGTGNSNQPQHF.

This clonotype was recorded many times. The chain links TRBV25-1 to TRBJ2-5, with D perhaps assigned TRBD1 or TRBD2 (5 bases each). Germline CDR1 MGHDK, CDR2 SYGVNS. V shed 6 bases and J shed 3 bases, with 14 bases lying between them. This CDR3 has 14 amino acids. The CDR3 DNA reads TGTGCCAGCAGCGCCTTTGAGGGGAAAGAGACCCAGTACTTC. This gives the protein CASSAFEGKETQYF.

This chain connects TRBV10-2 to TRBJ1-1; perhaps TRBD1 as D (5 bases). Germline V lookup: CDR1 WSHSY, CDR2 SAAADI. The CDR3 spans 13 residues. V gave up 6 bases and J gave up 1 base, with 9 bases separating them. This CDR3 reads CASRQDPNTEAFF. In nucleotides, the CDR3 is TGCGCCAGCAGACAGGACCCGAACACTGAAGCTTTCTTT.

This clonotype was seen ten or more times. The chain has TRBV4-3 and TRBJ1-6; D gene unclear. Trimming stripped 3 bases from V and 4 bases from J, with 4 bases between. This CDR3 region has 13 residues. Germline V gene sequence: CDR1 LGHNA, CDR2 YSLEER. This chain's CDR3 is CASSQEYNSPLHF. CDR3 coding DNA: TGCGCCAGCAGCCAGGAGTATAATTCACCCCTCCACTTT.

This chain links TRBV19 with TRBJ1-5, with D perhaps matching TRBD1 (5 bases). In germline, CDR1 is LNHDA, CDR2 SQIVND (reference sequence). V was shortened by 4 bases and J by 0 bases, with 16 bases between the two germline ends. The CDR3 has 17 residues. CDR3 nucleotides: TGTGCCAGTAGTAACCCCGGGGCACAATTTAGCAATCAGCCCCAGCATTTT. Its protein is CASSNPGAQFSNQPQHF.

The chain combines TRBV11-2 with TRBJ2-3, with 8 bases aligning to TRBD1. This CDR3 spans 12 amino acids. Germline CDR1 reads SGHAT; CDR2 reads FQNNGV. In DNA, the CDR3 is TGTGGATCGGGACAGGGCACAGATACGCAGTATTTT. Residues: CGSGQGTDTQYF.

The chain employs TRBV5-1 and TRBJ2-5; a possible D gene is TRBD1 (5 bases). CDR3 size: 14 residues. The V end lost 0 bases, the J end lost 4 bases, and 10 bases lay between the germline ends. Germline-derived CDR1 and CDR2 are SGHRS and YFSETQ. The DNA of the CDR3 is TGCGCCAGCAGCTTGGATACGGACACAGAGACCCAGTACTTC. It codes for CASSLDTDTETQYF.